This paragraph reports one TCR beta chain. Germline CDR1 and CDR2: SGDLS and YYNGEE. The CDR3 runs 13 residues. V was pared by 4 bases and J by 3 bases, with 2 bases of the junction left unmatched. The data were taken from a study of blood T cell repertoires in COVID-19. On the study more broadly: The samples span acute and convalescent COVID-19 from the United States, Italy and Spain.

Original methodology: Nucleated cell counts were estimated from reference gene primer amplification. Some clones are missing from TCRdb's copy, which holds only in-frame ones; the method was immunoSEQ multiplex PCR. V, J and clone size are taken as reported in that table, and D and trimming were inferred from the DNA itself. Of a few hundred thousand clones listed, around 87% are singletons. This receptor was taken from a woman aged 45-65 years with acute or convalescent COVID-19. The chain uses TRBV9 and TRBJ1-2; 8 bases line up with TRBD1. The material sequenced was peripheral blood. CDR3 coding DNA: TGTGCCAGCAGCCGGGACAGGTACTATGGCTACACCTTC. Its protein product is CASSRDRYYGYTF.